This TCR beta chain is drawn from a study of cytomegalovirus exposure and HLA in healthy donors. Broader study findings: The authors listed 150 to 200 TCR beta chains as cytomegalovirus-associated. Most TCR sequences were uncommon, yet certain public TCRs appeared in many donors.

CDR1 is MNHEY, CDR2 SMNVEV, per germline (reference sequence). The CDR3 consists of 15 residues. Trimming removed 7 bases at V and 4 bases at J, with 17 bases between. Details on this clone: The antigen is unknown.

TCRdb keeps only in-frame clones here, not all; method: immunoSEQ multiplex PCR. Of 350,000 or so clones in the sample, roughly 89% are singletons; the top ten hold about 0.8%. The receptor comes from a woman under 30 in good health and CMV-seronegative. This chain uses TRBV27 with TRBJ2-1; D is unresolved. The specimen sequenced was PBMCs. In nucleotides, the CDR3 is TGTGCCAGCACCCGACTTGGATCGCGATACAATGAGCAGTTCTTC. Amino acids: CASTRLGSRYNEQFF.